This T cell receptor (beta chain) was recorded in a study of cytomegalovirus exposure and HLA in healthy donors. Study outcomes and limitations: Across HLA loci, a later analysis found differing TCR association rates, with DRB1 most and HLA-C fewest.

CDR1 is SGHRS and CDR2 is YFSETQ in the germline V gene. Deletions cut 4 bases from V and 4 bases from J, with 19 bases between. CDR3 size: 16 residues. As concerns this clone: As yet, its antigen is unknown.

The study ran its PCR with 60 Vbeta and 13 Jbeta primers. The method was immunoSEQ multiplex PCR; TCRdb's version includes in-frame clones alone and lacks a portion of them. Of about 110,000 clones in the sample, about three quarters were seen once. V and J are TRBV5-1 and TRBJ2-3; D might be TRBD1 (6 bases). Sequencing used PBMCs. The receptor was isolated from a woman aged 30 to 39 in good health and CMV-seronegative. CDR3: CASSPGTSQGSDTQYF. DNA of the CDR3: TGCGCCAGCAGCCCGGGGACATCTCAGGGCTCAGATACGCAGTATTTT.